Described below is a single T cell receptor (beta chain) sequence and its context. The data are from a study of PD-L1 blockade in urothelial cancer. Study in general: Specimens of blood held a median count of roughly 150,000 T cells.

Repertoires were generated with immunoSEQ multiplex PCR, while TCRdb's copy carries only in-frame clones and drops some. This sample has tens of thousands of clones, with over 75% found just once. This sample's time point: peripheral blood 6 weeks after treatment start. The source of this sequence is a man aged 45-65 years with urothelial cancer. Specimen: PBMCs, collected around atezolizumab (anti-PD-L1) treatment.

The CDR3 sequence is CSVARGVNTEAFF. The CDR3 DNA reads TGCAGCGTTGCACGGGGTGTGAACACTGAAGCTTTCTTT. V is TRBV29-1 and J is TRBJ1-1, with D unclear. Trimming left V 4 bases short and J 0 bases short, with 9 bases between. CDR1 and CDR2 (germline): SQVTM, ANQGSEA. This CDR3 is 13 amino acids long.